This T cell receptor (beta chain) stems from a study of blood T cell repertoires in COVID-19. Looking at the study overall: Collection of acute and convalescent COVID-19 samples took place in the United States, Italy and Spain. PBMCs, B-cell-depleted T cells, or T cells provided the cDNA or gDNA that made up the material.

The CDR3 is 14 residues long. J was trimmed by 8 bases and V by 5 bases; bases with no gene match: 11. Looked up from germline, CDR1 is ENHRY and CDR2 is SYGVKD. Study processing details: For nucleated cells, counts were estimated from reference gene primer amplification. The data were produced by immunoSEQ multiplex PCR, yet TCRdb's version contains in-frame clones alone and is incomplete. The V and J calls and the clone size are those of that table, but D and trimming were determined from the DNA. The table lists roughly 280,000 clones, roughly 89% of them singletons. This chain links TRBV10-3 with TRBJ1-2, with 7 nucleotides matching TRBD1. Sequenced sample: peripheral blood. This clonotype originated in a man aged 50-60 years with acute or convalescent COVID-19. The CDR3 DNA follows: TGTGCCATCAGTATGAATGACAGGGTGTGGGGCTACACCTTC. It specifies CAISMNDRVWGYTF.